The 25 T cell receptor beta chains below all came from one sample that was sequenced in a study of beta chain features in type 1 diabetes. Overall study findings and caveats: Among all four CD4+ subsets, Type 1 diabetes patients had TCRB CDR3s that were moderately but significantly shorter.

These receptors have no identified antigens. The isolated RNA, all of it, was reverse transcribed, so expressed TCRB transcripts were what got sequenced. The repertoire was sequenced with immunoSEQ multiplex PCR; TCRdb's copy has only in-frame clones and lacks some. The data show more than 150,000 clones, 8.5% to 10% seen once. Material: central memory CD4+ T cells from blood. These receptor sequences come from a woman aged 25 to 39 with type 1 diabetes.

V gene TRBV19 combines with J gene TRBJ2-1; 12 nucleotides agree with TRBD2. J gave up 7 bases and V 4 bases, and 5 bases lay outside the gene matches. CDR1 is LNHDA, CDR2 SQIVND, per germline (reference sequence). The CDR3 has 15 amino acids. Here the CDR3 reads CASSKLAGGPNEQFF. In DNA form, the CDR3 reads TGTGCCAGTAGTAAGCTAGCGGGAGGGCCGAATGAGCAGTTCTTC.

This chain links TRBV29-1 with TRBJ1-1; D may be TRBD1 (5 bases). Germline values: CDR1 SQVTM, CDR2 ANQGSEA. The germline V and J ends were trimmed by 7 bases and 3 bases, with 9 bases remaining between them. The CDR3 is made up of 11 amino acids. The CDR3 here is CSGAGYTEAFF. CDR3 in DNA: TGCAGCGGTGCAGGGTACACTGAAGCTTTCTTT.

In this sample, this clone turned up a few times. This chain uses TRBV5-1 with TRBJ2-7; 9 bases fit TRBD1. Germline V gene sequence: CDR1 SGHRS, CDR2 YFSETQ. Unmatched junction bases numbered 3, after V lost 3 bases and J lost 5 bases. CDR3 length: 13 residues. CDR3 sequence reads: CASSWRTGDEQYF. CDR3 coding DNA: TGCGCCAGCAGCTGGAGGACAGGGGACGAGCAGTACTTC.

This clone was seen only a few times. This chain connects TRBV13 to TRBJ2-7, with TRBD2 matching over 10 bases. CDR1 and CDR2 (germline): PRHDT, FYEKMQ (reference sequence). The CDR3 totals 15 residues. V was clipped by 2 bases and J by 2 bases; unmatched bases: 3. CDR3 nucleotides: TGTGCCAGCAGCTTACGGCTAGCGGGAGCCTACGAGCAGTACTTC. Residues: CASSLRLAGAYEQYF.

This chain connects TRBV29-1 to TRBJ1-1; D gene uncertain. Germline V gene lookup returns CDR1 SQVTM and CDR2 ANQGSEA. The V and J ends lost 7 bases and 1 base respectively, with 16 bases between them. This CDR3 has 14 amino acids. The CDR3, as DNA: TGCAGCGGGGAGGACGGCTGGGAGAACACTGAAGCTTTCTTT. Translating it yields CSGEDGWENTEAFF.

The chain combines TRBV4-1 with TRBJ2-2; 12 bases match TRBD2. Germline V gene sequence: CDR1 MGHRA, CDR2 YSYEKL. The CDR3 loop spans 16 amino acids. Unmatched junction bases numbered 4, after V lost 5 bases and J lost 3 bases. The CDR3 DNA is TGCGCCAGCAGCACCCGACTAGCGGGAGACACCGGGGAGCTGTTTTTT. It specifies CASSTRLAGDTGELFF.

A few counts support this clone. This chain joins TRBV10-3 and TRBJ2-5; TRBD2 agrees at 10 bases. V shed 10 bases and J 2 bases; nucleotides not matched to a gene: 10. The CDR3 has 15 residues. Germline values: CDR1 ENHRY, CDR2 SYGVKD. CDR3 residues: CATAQREGVQETQYF. Written as DNA, the CDR3 is TGTGCCACCGCCCAGCGGGAGGGAGTGCAAGAGACCCAGTACTTC.

J is TRBJ2-3 and V is TRBV25-1, with a tentative D call TRBD2 (6 bases). In germline, CDR1 is MGHDK, CDR2 SYGVNS. Trimming left V 1 base short and J 3 bases short, with 8 bases between. The CDR3 consists of 14 residues. CDR3 sequence (DNA): TGTGCCAGCAGTGAATTCCGGGAGACAGATACGCAGTATTTT. It specifies CASSEFRETDTQYF. The full variable domain, with the rest looked up from reference TRBV25-1 and TRBJ2-3, is EADIYQTPRYLVIGTGKKITLECSQTMGHDKMYWYQQDPGMELHLIHYSYGVNSTEKGDLSSESTVSRIRTEHFPLTLESARPSHTSQYLCASSEFRETDTQYFGPGTRLTVL.

The table lists this clone with a few counts. The chain links TRBV5-1 to TRBJ2-7; TRBD2 aligns across 7 bases. The CDR3 has 16 amino acids. V shed 0 bases, J shed 2 bases, and the junction held 8 bases outside the gene matches. Per germline, CDR1 SGHRS and CDR2 YFSETQ. DNA of the CDR3: TGCGCCAGCAGCTTGGACCGCTCTCTAGCGGCCTACGAGCAGTACTTC. Translation gives CASSLDRSLAAYEQYF.

In this sample, this clone turned up a few times. The chain combines TRBV29-1 with TRBJ1-2; possibly TRBD1 for D (5 bases). The CDR3 extends over 12 amino acids. From germline, CDR1 is SQVTM and CDR2 ANQGSEA. With 0 bases removed from V and 7 bases from J, the gap between germline ends came to 9 bases. CDR3 coding DNA: TGCAGCGTTGAAGATCCCGGGGGTGGCTACACCTTC. It specifies CSVEDPGGGYTF.

This clone was seen many times. J is TRBJ1-1 and V is TRBV29-1; 7 nucleotides agree with TRBD1. Trimming at V came to 7 bases and at J to 3 bases, leaving 8 bases not matched to a gene. CDR1 SQVTM and CDR2 ANQGSEA come from the germline V gene. This CDR3 is 13 amino acids long. CDR3 sequence: CSARQGGYTEAFF. CDR3 coding DNA: TGCAGCGCCAGACAGGGTGGTTACACTGAAGCTTTCTTT.

This chain links TRBV28 with TRBJ1-2; D may be TRBD1 (5 bases). Trimming removed 6 bases at V and 4 bases at J, with 9 bases between. This CDR3 has 12 residues. Germline values: CDR1 MDHEN, CDR2 SYDVKM. The CDR3 protein is CASRPGGYGYTF. The CDR3 DNA reads as TGTGCCAGCAGACCCGGGGGCTATGGCTACACCTTC.

The chain carries TRBV7-9 and TRBJ2-7; D not certain. The CDR3 extends over 15 amino acids. In germline, CDR1 is SEHNR, CDR2 FQNEAQ (reference sequence). V was cut by 2 bases and J by 0 bases, with 11 bases left in between. CDR3 bases: TGTGCCAGCAGCTTACAGAGGTCCGTCTCCTACGAGCAGTACTTC. Its translation is CASSLQRSVSYEQYF.

Only a few counts were recorded for this clone. V gene TRBV7-8 combines with J gene TRBJ1-5, with unresolved D. V lost 5 bases to trimming and J lost 1 base, with 18 bases between them. Per the germline V gene, CDR1 is SGHVS and CDR2 is FQNEAQ. The CDR3 length is 17 residues. DNA for the CDR3: TGTGCCAGCAGCCCAGGACTCGAGCGAGGGAGCAATCAGCCCCAGCATTTT. Its translation is CASSPGLERGSNQPQHF.

This rearrangement joins TRBV5-1 to TRBJ1-2; D gene ambiguous. The CDR3 spans 13 residues. Trimming left V 6 bases short and J 0 bases short, with 9 bases between. Per the germline V gene, CDR1 is SGHRS and CDR2 is YFSETQ. The CDR3 sequence: CASMEDTNYGYTF. The CDR3, as DNA: TGCGCCAGCATGGAGGATACTAACTATGGCTACACCTTC. Full variable domain (remainder filled in from reference TRBV5-1 and TRBJ1-2): KAGVTQTPRYLIKTRGQQVTLSCSPISGHRSVSWYQQTPGQGLQFLFEYFSETQRNKGNFPGRFSGRQFSNSRSEMNVSTLELGDSALYLCASMEDTNYGYTFGSGTRLTVV.

The chain carries TRBV7-9 and TRBJ2-7; TRBD1 agrees at 9 bases. Germline CDR1 and CDR2: SEHNR and FQNEAQ (reference sequence). This CDR3 is built from 15 residues. Losses at the gene ends were 3 bases for V and 7 bases for J; bases not matched to a gene: 10. Written as DNA, the CDR3 is TGTGCCAGCAGCTTTACCCCCGACAGGGGGGGTGAGCAGTACTTC. As protein: CASSFTPDRGGEQYF.

This clone was counted many times. The chain employs TRBV7-9 and TRBJ2-7; D gene ambiguous. This CDR3 region has 12 residues. Germline CDR1 SEHNR, CDR2 FQNEAQ (reference sequence). Trimming pared 5 bases from V and 5 bases from J, leaving 10 bases between. The CDR3 here is CASSTVRDEQYF. CDR3 DNA: TGTGCCAGCAGCACCGTCCGGGACGAGCAGTACTTC.

This clone was recorded a few times. The chain combines TRBV27 with TRBJ1-3; maybe TRBD1 (6 bases). Trimming pared 5 bases from V and 0 bases from J, leaving 17 bases between. The CDR3 runs to 17 residues. Germline V lookup: CDR1 MNHEY, CDR2 SMNVEV (reference sequence). The DNA of the CDR3 is TGTGCCAGCAGTCCGATGACAGGCCTCCTCTCTGGAAACACCATATATTTT. This gives the protein CASSPMTGLLSGNTIYF.

This clone was recorded a few times. This chain connects TRBV4-2 to TRBJ2-1, with 10 bases lining up with TRBD2. The V and J ends lost 0 bases and 5 bases, in that order; junction bases with no gene match: 7. CDR3 size: 17 residues. Germline values: CDR1 LGHNA, CDR2 YNFKEQ. CDR3 nucleotide sequence: TGTGCCAGCAGCCAAGATCGAGGACTAGCGGCAAACAATGAGCAGTTCTTC. Its protein product is CASSQDRGLAANNEQFF.

In its sample, this clone was seen a few times. The chain uses TRBV7-3 and TRBJ2-7; possibly TRBD2 for D (6 bases). Germline V gene lookup returns CDR1 SGHTA and CDR2 FQGTGA. V shed 5 bases and J shed 4 bases, with 18 bases lying between them. The CDR3 consists of 15 residues. CDR3 sequence: CASSPRPGDDYEQYF. CDR3 DNA sequence: TGTGCCAGCAGCCCCCGGCCGGGGGATGATTACGAGCAGTACTTC.

This clone came up a few times. The rearrangement joins TRBV2 to TRBJ2-7; tentative D call: TRBD2 (5 bases). V lost 7 bases, J lost 2 bases, and 12 bases lay in between. The CDR3 length is 13 residues. Per the germline V gene, CDR1 is SNHLY and CDR2 is FYNNEI. This CDR3 reads CASNAGLAYEQYF. The DNA of the CDR3 is TGTGCCAGCAACGCGGGCCTTGCCTACGAGCAGTACTTC. Combining the CDR3 with reference TRBV2 and TRBJ2-7 gives the whole variable domain EPEVTQTPSHQVTQMGQEVILRCVPISNHLYFYWYRQILGQKVEFLVSFYNNEISEKSEIFDDQFSVERPDGSNFTLKIRSTKLEDSAMYFCASNAGLAYEQYFGPGTRLTVT.

J is TRBJ2-3 and V is TRBV5-1; TRBD2 agrees at 9 bases. The CDR3 runs to 16 residues. Germline V lookup: CDR1 SGHRS, CDR2 YFSETQ. The V gene end was trimmed by 6 bases and the J gene end by 5 bases; junction bases not matched to a gene: 13. CDR3 nucleotides: TGCGCCAGCACCCGGAAGGTCTCTAGCGGGATAGATACGCAGTATTTT. Encoded protein: CASTRKVSSGIDTQYF.

The chain recombines TRBV29-1 with TRBJ2-3, with 9 bases identical to TRBD2. J was trimmed by 5 bases and V by 8 bases; bases with no gene match: 8. Germline loops: CDR1 SQVTM, CDR2 ANQGSEA. This CDR3 is 13 amino acids long. The CDR3 sequence is CSSKLTSGDTQYF. The CDR3 nucleotides read TGCAGCTCTAAATTGACTAGCGGAGATACGCAGTATTTT.

This clone was detected many times. CDR3 bases: TGTGCCAGCTCTCTGGGACAGCCCTACAATGAGCAGTTCTTC. This encodes CASSLGQPYNEQFF. V and J are TRBV18 and TRBJ2-1; 7 nucleotides match TRBD1. The germline CDR1 and CDR2 sequences are KGHSH and LQKENI. The CDR3 sequence is 14 residues long. V lost 6 bases to trimming and J lost 2 bases; unmatched junction nucleotides: 4.

The rearrangement joins TRBV4-1 to TRBJ2-1; D uncertain. From germline, CDR1 is MGHRA and CDR2 YSYEKL. The V gene lost 5 bases and the J gene lost 2 bases, with 16 bases spanning the gap. The CDR3 is 16 amino acids. The CDR3 spells CASSAVEYSTYNEQFF. The DNA for the CDR3 is TGCGCCAGCAGCGCAGTAGAGTACAGTACCTACAATGAGCAGTTCTTC.